A selection of T cell receptor beta chains follows, all from one sample in a study of blood T cells in healthy people across ages. TCRdb fed the 5' RACE reads into MiXCR, producing one record per CDR3 protein. The sample records about 280,000 distinct CDR3 sequences, 25% to 30% being singletons. The sequenced sample was blood. The source is a woman in her 70s in good health. Each CDR3 is given with its conserved first and last residue. D genes are given only for firm matches. The size entry is marked missing in some rows and otherwise reads once, few, many or a size class.

abundance: .; v_gene: TRBV15; d_gene: TRBD1; j_gene: TRBJ2-7; CDR3nt: TGTGCCACCAGTAGAGTTCACGACAGGGCCTACGAGCAGTACTTC; CDR3aa: CATSRVHDRAYEQYF
abundance: few; v_gene: TRBV6-6; d_gene: .; j_gene: TRBJ2-5; CDR3nt: TGTGCCAGCAGTTACCGAGGAGGAGAGACCCAGTACTTC; CDR3aa: CASSYRGGETQYF
abundance: few; v_gene: TRBV6-5; d_gene: TRBD1; j_gene: TRBJ1-1; CDR3nt: TGTGCCAGTAAACAGGGGGGGGACACTGAAGCTTTCTTT; CDR3aa: CASKQGGDTEAFF
abundance: .; v_gene: TRBV6-1; d_gene: TRBD1; j_gene: TRBJ2-7; CDR3nt: TGTGCCAGCAGTGGAAACAGGGGCTACGAGCAGTACTTC; CDR3aa: CASSGNRGYEQYF
abundance: .; v_gene: TRBV10-3; d_gene: .; j_gene: TRBJ2-2; CDR3nt: TGTGCCATCAGGAACCTAGCAAGCGGGGAGCTGTTTTTT; CDR3aa: CAIRNLASGELFF
abundance: .; v_gene: TRBV5-8; d_gene: .; j_gene: TRBJ2-3; CDR3nt: TGTGCCAGCAGCTTGGCCACTAGTTGGGCAAGGGATACGCAGTATTTT; CDR3aa: CASSLATSWARDTQYF
abundance: few; v_gene: TRBV5-1; d_gene: .; j_gene: TRBJ1-6; CDR3nt: TGCGCCAGCAGCTTGGTGGGGACATTCGGCCTCCACTTT; CDR3aa: CASSLVGTFGLHF
abundance: .; v_gene: TRBV6-2/TRBV6-3; d_gene: TRBD2; j_gene: TRBJ2-1; CDR3nt: TGTGCCAGCAGCCCCCGGGGATTAGCGGGAGGGGACAATGAGCAGTTCTTC; CDR3aa: CASSPRGLAGGDNEQFF
abundance: .; v_gene: TRBV29-1; d_gene: .; j_gene: TRBJ2-5; CDR3nt: TGCAGCGTTGTAAGGGAGACCCAGTACTTC; CDR3aa: CSVVRETQYF
abundance: few; v_gene: TRBV6-2/TRBV6-3; d_gene: .; j_gene: TRBJ2-2; CDR3nt: TGTGCCAGCAGTTACGGGGGATCCGGGGAGCTGTTTTTT; CDR3aa: CASSYGGSGELFF
abundance: .; v_gene: TRBV2; d_gene: .; j_gene: TRBJ2-7; CDR3nt: TGTGCCAGCAGTGGGGGCGGACGGAAGGACATAGACGAGCAGTACTTC; CDR3aa: CASSGGGRKDIDEQYF
abundance: .; v_gene: TRBV4-1; d_gene: TRBD2; j_gene: TRBJ2-1; CDR3nt: TGCGCCAGCAGGAAGCGGGAGGGATACAATGAGCAGTTCTTC; CDR3aa: CASRKREGYNEQFF
abundance: few; v_gene: TRBV29-1; d_gene: TRBD2; j_gene: TRBJ2-7; CDR3nt: TGCAGCGTCCGGACTAGCGCACCCTACGTGCAGTACTTC; CDR3aa: CSVRTSAPYVQYF
abundance: .; v_gene: TRBV5-5; d_gene: .; j_gene: TRBJ1-1; CDR3nt: TGTGCCAGCACCCGTCGGGAGGGTGTAGTGAGGGGCACTGAAGCTTTCTTT; CDR3aa: CASTRREGVVRGTEAFF
abundance: .; v_gene: TRBV4-1; d_gene: .; j_gene: TRBJ1-2; CDR3nt: TGCGCCAGCAGCCCGCGTGTTGACGGCTATAGCTATGGCTACACCTTC; CDR3aa: CASSPRVDGYSYGYTF
abundance: .; v_gene: TRBV5-4; d_gene: .; j_gene: TRBJ1-1; CDR3nt: TGTGCCAGCAGCTTGACAGGTAGATACACTGAAGCTTTCTTT; CDR3aa: CASSLTGRYTEAFF
abundance: few; v_gene: TRBV10-3; d_gene: TRBD2; j_gene: TRBJ2-1; CDR3nt: TGTGCCATCAGCAGACTAGCGGGAGATGGGTACAATGAGCAGTTCTTC; CDR3aa: CAISRLAGDGYNEQFF
abundance: few; v_gene: TRBV11-2; d_gene: .; j_gene: TRBJ2-3; CDR3nt: TGTGCCAGCAGCCTACTGAGGACAGATACGCAGTATTTT; CDR3aa: CASSLLRTDTQYF
abundance: .; v_gene: TRBV5-5; d_gene: .; j_gene: TRBJ2-2; CDR3nt: TGTGCCAGCAGACCCGGGACCACGAACACCGGGGAGCTGTTTTTT; CDR3aa: CASRPGTTNTGELFF
abundance: .; v_gene: TRBV6-2/TRBV6-3; d_gene: TRBD2; j_gene: TRBJ2-7; CDR3nt: TGTGCCTCAACTGGACTAGCGGGAGAGTTCTCGCAAAAAAAAGAGGGCCGTCAGCAGTACTTC; CDR3aa: CASTGLAGEFSQKKEGRQQYF
abundance: .; v_gene: TRBV14; d_gene: .; j_gene: TRBJ1-4; CDR3nt: TGTGCCAGCAGCCATCAACCCCTGGCTAATGAAAAACTGTTTTTT; CDR3aa: CASSHQPLANEKLFF
abundance: .; v_gene: TRBV4-3; d_gene: TRBD1; j_gene: TRBJ2-5; CDR3nt: TGCGCCAGCAGCCAAGATCAAGGACAGGAAGAGACCCAGTACTTC; CDR3aa: CASSQDQGQEETQYF
abundance: .; v_gene: TRBV29-1; d_gene: .; j_gene: TRBJ2-2; CDR3nt: TGCAGCGCACGGTCGGGGAACGTAGCCACCGGGGAGCTGTTTTTT; CDR3aa: CSARSGNVATGELFF
abundance: .; v_gene: TRBV4-1; d_gene: TRBD2; j_gene: TRBJ2-5; CDR3nt: TGCGCCAGCAGCCAAGAAGGGGGACTAGCGGGAGAGACCCAGTACTTC; CDR3aa: CASSQEGGLAGETQYF
abundance: few; v_gene: TRBV4-2; d_gene: .; j_gene: TRBJ2-1; CDR3nt: TGTGCCAGCAGCAAAGGGGAGGTGACGGCGGATGAGCAGTTCTTC; CDR3aa: CASSKGEVTADEQFF
abundance: many; v_gene: TRBV5-6; d_gene: .; j_gene: TRBJ2-7; CDR3nt: TGTGCCAGCAGCTTGGACCAGCAGGACGAGCAGTACTTC; CDR3aa: CASSLDQQDEQYF
abundance: few; v_gene: TRBV28; d_gene: .; j_gene: TRBJ2-2; CDR3nt: TGTGCCAGCAGTTTATGGCGGGCGGGCGGGGAGCTGTTTTTT; CDR3aa: CASSLWRAGGELFF
abundance: .; v_gene: TRBV4-3; d_gene: TRBD1; j_gene: TRBJ2-7; CDR3nt: TGCGCCAGCTCGAATCCGGGACAGGCCACCTACGAGCAGTACTTC; CDR3aa: CASSNPGQATYEQYF
abundance: few; v_gene: TRBV12-3/TRBV12-4; d_gene: TRBD1; j_gene: TRBJ1-4; CDR3nt: TGTGCCAGCAGTTTCGCGACAGGGATTAGGGAAAAACTGTTTTTT; CDR3aa: CASSFATGIREKLFF
abundance: .; v_gene: TRBV11-2; d_gene: .; j_gene: TRBJ2-7; CDR3nt: TGTGCCAGCAAAGTCGCGGAGGGCGTCACCTACGAGCAGTACTTC; CDR3aa: CASKVAEGVTYEQYF
abundance: .; v_gene: TRBV7-9; d_gene: .; j_gene: TRBJ2-3; CDR3nt: TGTGCCAGCAGCCCAAGGACCGCAGATACGCAGTATTTT; CDR3aa: CASSPRTADTQYF
abundance: .; v_gene: TRBV6-5; d_gene: .; j_gene: TRBJ2-3; CDR3nt: TGTGCCAGCAGTTACACGGTGTCAGATACGCAGTATTTT; CDR3aa: CASSYTVSDTQYF
abundance: few; v_gene: TRBV5-1; d_gene: .; j_gene: TRBJ2-5; CDR3nt: TGCGCCAGCAGCTTTCGCAGGGACCAAGAGACCCAGTACTTC; CDR3aa: CASSFRRDQETQYF
abundance: .; v_gene: TRBV25-1; d_gene: TRBD1; j_gene: TRBJ1-3; CDR3nt: TGTGCCAGCAGTGAATCGGGACAGGGGAATGGAAACACCATATATTTT; CDR3aa: CASSESGQGNGNTIYF
abundance: few; v_gene: TRBV7-2; d_gene: TRBD2; j_gene: TRBJ2-1; CDR3nt: TGTGCCAGCAGCTTTGTGACTAGCGGGATCAATGAGCAGTTCTTC; CDR3aa: CASSFVTSGINEQFF
abundance: few; v_gene: TRBV18; d_gene: TRBD1; j_gene: TRBJ1-2; CDR3nt: TGTGCCAGCTCACCGGGACAGTCCGATGGCTACACCTTC; CDR3aa: CASSPGQSDGYTF
abundance: .; v_gene: TRBV20-1; d_gene: .; j_gene: TRBJ1-5; CDR3nt: TGCAGTGCTAGAGGAGGGTCCTCTTACGGGGGTCAGCCCCAGCATTTT; CDR3aa: CSARGGSSYGGQPQHF
abundance: many; v_gene: TRBV20-1; d_gene: .; j_gene: TRBJ2-5; CDR3nt: TGCAGTGCCCGCGGTAGTCAAGAGACCCAGTACTTC; CDR3aa: CSARGSQETQYF
abundance: once; v_gene: TRBV28; d_gene: .; j_gene: TRBJ2-2; CDR3nt: TGTGCCAGCAGTTTGACAGACCTTACCGGGGAGCTGTTTTTT; CDR3aa: CASSLTDLTGELFF
abundance: .; v_gene: TRBV9; d_gene: TRBD1; j_gene: TRBJ2-7; CDR3nt: TGTGCCAGCAGCGTAGTTGGGACAGTGATAGGAGAGCAGTACTTC; CDR3aa: CASSVVGTVIGEQYF
abundance: .; v_gene: TRBV7-9; d_gene: .; j_gene: TRBJ2-7; CDR3nt: TGTGCCAGCAGCCCCGGGGAGCGGCTGATCTCCTACGAGCAGTACTTC; CDR3aa: CASSPGERLISYEQYF
abundance: few; v_gene: TRBV20-1; d_gene: TRBD1; j_gene: TRBJ1-6; CDR3nt: TGCAGTGCCTCGAAGGGACAGTATAATTCACCCCTCCACTTT; CDR3aa: CSASKGQYNSPLHF
abundance: many; v_gene: TRBV27; d_gene: .; j_gene: TRBJ2-7; CDR3nt: TGTGCCAGCAGTTTAGAGGGTGGGTACGAGCAGTACTTC; CDR3aa: CASSLEGGYEQYF
abundance: few; v_gene: TRBV6-1; d_gene: .; j_gene: TRBJ1-3; CDR3nt: TGTGCCAGCAAAGTGAGCTCTGGAAACACCATATATTTT; CDR3aa: CASKVSSGNTIYF
abundance: .; v_gene: TRBV5-1; d_gene: TRBD2; j_gene: TRBJ2-1; CDR3nt: TGCGCCAGCAGCTTTGGGTCCGGGAGGGGGGACAATGAGCAGTTCTTC; CDR3aa: CASSFGSGRGDNEQFF
abundance: .; v_gene: TRBV28; d_gene: TRBD1; j_gene: TRBJ2-2; CDR3nt: TGTGCCAGCAGTTTACCTCCCGGACAGGTGTTTGAGTCGGACACCGGGGAGCTGTTTTTT; CDR3aa: CASSLPPGQVFESDTGELFF
abundance: .; v_gene: TRBV11-2; d_gene: .; j_gene: TRBJ2-2; CDR3nt: TGTGCCAGCAGCCTAAGGGTCCTCGAAGCGGGCAAGTCGAACACCGGGGAGCTGTTTTTT; CDR3aa: CASSLRVLEAGKSNTGELFF
abundance: .; v_gene: TRBV6-1; d_gene: TRBD1; j_gene: TRBJ2-7; CDR3nt: TGTGCCAGCCTCCGGACAGGGGTCTACGAGCAGTACTTC; CDR3aa: CASLRTGVYEQYF
abundance: .; v_gene: TRBV27; d_gene: TRBD2; j_gene: TRBJ2-1; CDR3nt: TGTGCCAGCAGTTTTTCTAGCGGGGTAAACAATGAGCAGTTCTTC; CDR3aa: CASSFSSGVNNEQFF
abundance: .; v_gene: TRBV24-1; d_gene: .; j_gene: TRBJ2-7; CDR3nt: TGTGCCACCAGAGCCGGGACACAGACCGAGCAGTACTTC; CDR3aa: CATRAGTQTEQYF
abundance: .; v_gene: TRBV20-1; d_gene: .; j_gene: TRBJ1-2; CDR3nt: TGCAGTGCTGGGTGGACCAATGGCTACACCTTC; CDR3aa: CSAGWTNGYTF
abundance: .; v_gene: TRBV4-1; d_gene: .; j_gene: TRBJ1-1; CDR3nt: TGCGCCAGCAGCCATTTAGCTAACAGGTTTACTGAAGCTTTCTTT; CDR3aa: CASSHLANRFTEAFF
abundance: .; v_gene: TRBV20-1; d_gene: .; j_gene: TRBJ2-5; CDR3nt: TGCAGTGCTAGAGATCGGAGGGGAGGACAGGAGACCCAGTACTTC; CDR3aa: CSARDRRGGQETQYF
abundance: .; v_gene: TRBV20-1; d_gene: .; j_gene: TRBJ2-4; CDR3nt: TGCAGTGCTAGAGATGCACGGGGAAACATTCAGTACTTC; CDR3aa: CSARDARGNIQYF
abundance: .; v_gene: TRBV11-2; d_gene: .; j_gene: TRBJ1-3; CDR3nt: TGTGCCAGCAGCACCGCGGGCGGGAGCTCTGGAAACACCATATATTTT; CDR3aa: CASSTAGGSSGNTIYF
abundance: .; v_gene: TRBV25-1; d_gene: .; j_gene: TRBJ1-1; CDR3nt: TGTGCCAGCAGTACCGGGCCGCTCATGAACACTGAAGCTTTCTTT; CDR3aa: CASSTGPLMNTEAFF